This T cell receptor (beta chain) stems from a study of shared clonotypes between healthy human individuals. Study-wide findings and caveats: Limited genetic and exposure-history diversity came from having few donors.

The split of CD4+ cells yielded CD45RA+ naive and CD45RA-negative memory subsets. Worth noting for this clone: The antigen is not known.

The ends were cut back, 6 bases at V and 2 bases at J, with 11 bases in the middle. The germline gives CDR1 LNHDA, CDR2 SQIVND (reference sequence). This CDR3 is built from 13 residues. Per the authors' pipeline: There were no quality scores in the junction-only immunoSEQ sequences, so filtering differed. Libraries were prepared by immunoSEQ multiplex PCR; TCRdb keeps only in-frame clonotypes and omits some of them. That table furnishes V, J and clone size, whereas the DNA furnished D and trimming. The sample lists around 1,100,000 clones, approximately 77% occurring once. The clonotype was recovered from a man younger than 35 in good health. Some clones in this sample may be carry-over from other donors' samples. The genes are TRBV19 and TRBJ2-7; D possibly corresponds to TRBD1 (6 bases). The specimen was memory CD4+ T cells from PBMCs. Subset here: CD45RA-negative fraction. Written as DNA, the CDR3 is TGTGCCAGTAGGGGGACATCTACCTACGAGCAGTACTTC. Protein sequence: CASRGTSTYEQYF.